These 6 T cell receptor beta chains share one sample of origin, sequenced in a study of shared clonotypes between healthy human individuals (dated by TCRdb to between 2020 and 2021). The library was generated by the immunoSEQ multiplex PCR assay. Drawn from immuneACCESS, this table holds only the in-frame rearrangements with V and J called that TCRdb kept. Clones are partly lost; checked studies trace under half to an unresolved V gene and leave the rest unexplained. Recorded for this sample are millions of clones; 85% to 95% of them occurred a single time. The ten largest account for 0.11% to 0.15% of the sample. Sequencing was done on a sample of naive CD4+ T cells sorted from blood. In light of the paper, this sample's cell subset or site label describes: CD45RA+ positively selected. These receptors were taken from a young man in good health.

V usage is TRBV30 and J usage is TRBJ2-5; D gene ambiguous. This CDR3 comprises 13 residues. CDR1 GTSNPN and CDR2 SVGIG come from the germline V gene (reference sequence). Between the trimmed V and J ends, which lost 5 bases and 11 bases, there was a span of 21 bases. The CDR3 coding sequence is TGTGCCTGGGAGTCTGAGCTTGCTTTGGGGCAGTACTTC. It encodes CAWESELALGQYF. The whole variable domain, remainder taken from reference TRBV30 and TRBJ2-5, is SQTIHQWPATLVQPVGSPLSLECTVEGTSNPNLYWYRQAAGRGLQLLFYSVGIGQISSEVPQNLSASRPQDRQFILSSKKLLLSDSGFYLCAWESELALGQYFGPGTRLLVL.

The rearrangement joins TRBV7-2 to TRBJ2-7; 7 bases fit TRBD1. The length of the CDR3 is 15 residues. In germline, CDR1 is SGHTA, CDR2 FQGNSA. V trimming: 0 bases; J trimming: 4 bases; junction bases outside the gene matches: 6. CDR3 sequence reads: CASSLAGDSPYEQYF. The CDR3, as DNA: TGTGCCAGCAGCTTAGCGGGGGACAGTCCATACGAGCAGTACTTC.

V and J are TRBV2 and TRBJ2-2; D unresolved. The V and J ends lost 6 bases and 9 bases respectively, with 8 bases between them. The germline gives CDR1 SNHLY, CDR2 FYNNEI. This CDR3 has 11 residues. The CDR3 region is CASSYAWELFF. In nucleotides, the CDR3 is TGTGCCAGCAGCTACGCCTGGGAGCTGTTTTTT.

This chain links TRBV7-2 with TRBJ2-5; 10 nucleotides agree with TRBD1. The length of the CDR3 is 14 residues. Germline V gene lookup returns CDR1 SGHTA and CDR2 FQGNSA. Trimming at V came to 1 base and at J to 5 bases, leaving 1 base not matched to a gene. CDR3 bases: TGTGCCAGCAGCTTAGGGGACAGGGGTGAGACCCAGTACTTC. This encodes CASSLGDRGETQYF.

V and J are TRBV7-2 and TRBJ1-2, with 7 bases matching TRBD1. Germline-derived CDR1 and CDR2 are SGHTA and FQGNSA. The CDR3 is made up of 14 amino acids. The J segment lost 4 bases and the V segment lost 5 bases, leaving 7 bases of the junction unmatched. The CDR3 DNA reads TGTGCCAGCAGCCTTACGGGACAGATCTATGGCTACACCTTC. It encodes CASSLTGQIYGYTF.

This clone was observed once. This rearrangement joins TRBV5-5 to TRBJ1-3, with TRBD1 identical over 9 bases. Germline CDR1 and CDR2: SGHKS and YYEKEE (reference sequence). The CDR3 has 15 residues. The J segment lost 3 bases and the V segment lost 2 bases, leaving 3 bases of the junction unmatched. The CDR3 sequence is CASSFTGGGGNTIYF. The CDR3 region has the DNA TGTGCCAGCAGCTTTACAGGGGGCGGTGGAAACACCATATATTTT.